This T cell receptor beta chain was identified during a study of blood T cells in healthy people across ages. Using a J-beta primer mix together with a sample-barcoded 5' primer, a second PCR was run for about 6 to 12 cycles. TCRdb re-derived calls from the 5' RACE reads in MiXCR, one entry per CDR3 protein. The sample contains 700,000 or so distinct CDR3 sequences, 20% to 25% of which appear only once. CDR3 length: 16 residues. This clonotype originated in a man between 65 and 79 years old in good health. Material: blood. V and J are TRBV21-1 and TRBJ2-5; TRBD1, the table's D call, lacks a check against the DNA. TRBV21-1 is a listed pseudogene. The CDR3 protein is CASSKASTGARETQYF. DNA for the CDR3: TGTGCCAGCAGCAAAGCTAGTACAGGGGCACGGGAGACCCAGTACTTC.